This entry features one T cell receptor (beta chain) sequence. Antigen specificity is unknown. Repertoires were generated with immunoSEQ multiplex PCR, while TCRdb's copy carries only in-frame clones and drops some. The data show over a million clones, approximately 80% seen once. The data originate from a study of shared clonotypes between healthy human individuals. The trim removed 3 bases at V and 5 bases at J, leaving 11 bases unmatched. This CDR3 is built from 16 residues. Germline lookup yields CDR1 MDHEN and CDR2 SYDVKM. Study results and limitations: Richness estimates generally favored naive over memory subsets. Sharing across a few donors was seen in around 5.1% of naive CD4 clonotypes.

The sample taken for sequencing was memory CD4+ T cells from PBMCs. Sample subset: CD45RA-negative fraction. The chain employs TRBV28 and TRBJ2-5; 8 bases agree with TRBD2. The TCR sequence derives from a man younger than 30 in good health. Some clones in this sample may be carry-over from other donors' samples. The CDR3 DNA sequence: TGTGCCAGCAGTTTTCCCCTTAGCGGGACCGTCGAGACCCAGTACTTC. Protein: CASSFPLSGTVETQYF.